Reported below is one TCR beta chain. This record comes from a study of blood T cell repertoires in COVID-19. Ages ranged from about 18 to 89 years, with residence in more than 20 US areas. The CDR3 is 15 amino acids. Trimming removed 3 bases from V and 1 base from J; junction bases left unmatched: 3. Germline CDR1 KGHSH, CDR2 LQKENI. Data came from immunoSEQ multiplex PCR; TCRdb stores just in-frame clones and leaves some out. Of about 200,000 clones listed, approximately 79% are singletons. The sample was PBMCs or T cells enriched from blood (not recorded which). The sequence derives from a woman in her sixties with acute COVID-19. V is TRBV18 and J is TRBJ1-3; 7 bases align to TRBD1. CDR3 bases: TGTGCCAGCTCACCGGGGACAGTTTCTGGAAACACCATATATTTT. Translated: CASSPGTVSGNTIYF.